Presented here are 7 T cell receptor beta chains from one specimen sequenced in a study of T cells after yellow fever vaccination. TCRdb processed the 5' RACE reads anew with MiXCR; each CDR3 protein has one entry. The sample lists roughly 140,000 distinct CDR3 sequences; 7.7% were seen once. The material was CD4+ T cells sorted from PBMCs, obtained 5 days after the yellow fever booster vaccination. The receptor set was obtained from a man aged 25-45 years who received the YFV17D yellow fever vaccine.

This clonotype has at least ten counts. The genes are TRBV12-3 or TRBV12-4 and TRBJ2-1; possible D gene TRBD2, 6 bases. The V gene lost 5 bases and the J gene lost 13 bases, with 15 bases spanning the gap. The CDR3 runs 12 residues. CDR3 DNA sequence: TGTGCCAGCAGTGTGGCCCCAGGGACTCAGTTCTTC. Encoded protein: CASSVAPGTQFF.

Many counts were recorded for this clonotype. The chain uses TRBV5-1 and TRBJ2-7, with TRBD2 as a possible D gene (6 bases). Trimming pared 0 bases from V and 4 bases from J, leaving 14 bases between. The CDR3 sequence is 15 residues long. Per the germline V gene, CDR1 is SGHRS and CDR2 is YFSETQ. The CDR3 reads CASSLETGRAYEQYF. The CDR3 nucleotides are TGCGCCAGCAGCTTGGAGACCGGGAGAGCTTACGAGCAGTACTTC.

This clonotype was seen at least ten times. The rearrangement uses TRBV5-6 and TRBJ2-1; possible D gene TRBD2, 6 bases. The length of the CDR3 is 13 residues. In germline, CDR1 is SGHDT, CDR2 YYEEEE. V was shortened by 7 bases and J by 8 bases, with 16 bases between the two germline ends. The CDR3 loop is CASAPREFDEQFF. The DNA for the CDR3 is TGTGCCAGCGCCCCTCGGGAGTTCGATGAGCAGTTCTTC.

This clonotype was seen many times. The chain is built from TRBV5-6 and TRBJ1-4, with 9 bases matching TRBD1. With 3 bases clipped from V and 7 bases from J, the junction kept 10 bases outside the gene matches. Germline lookup yields CDR1 SGHDT and CDR2 YYEEEE. The CDR3 spans 16 residues. Here the CDR3 reads CASSWTDRGWGEKLFF. CDR3 DNA: TGTGCCAGCAGCTGGACGGACAGGGGATGGGGTGAAAAACTGTTTTTT.

This clonotype was counted ten times or more. J is TRBJ2-1 and V is TRBV6-5; the D gene is possibly TRBD1 (6 bases). V was cut by 7 bases and J by 0 bases, with 13 bases left in between. The germline V gene encodes CDR1 MNHEY and CDR2 SVGAGI. This CDR3 spans 15 amino acids. The CDR3 here is CASTKLGGSYNEQFF. In nucleotides, the CDR3 is TGTGCCAGCACCAAACTAGGGGGCTCCTACAATGAGCAGTTCTTC.

This clonotype was detected many times. The rearrangement uses TRBV11-2 and TRBJ2-7; 8 nucleotides line up with TRBD2. The CDR3 is 18 residues long. Germline V gene lookup returns CDR1 SGHAT and CDR2 FQNNGV. V dropped 2 bases and J dropped 4; count of bases not matched to a gene: 16. CDR3 sequence (DNA): TGTGCCAGCAGCTTACCCACGAGACCCGGGACTAGACCGTACGAGCAGTACTTC. Its translation is CASSLPTRPGTRPYEQYF.

This clonotype was recorded at least ten times. The chain uses TRBV7-2 and TRBJ2-5, with a tentative D call TRBD1 (6 bases). Per germline, CDR1 SGHTA and CDR2 FQGNSA. CDR3 length equals 12 residues. With 2 bases removed from V and 9 bases from J, the gap between germline ends came to 10 bases. CDR3 coding DNA: TGTGCCAGCAGCTTACCTGAGGGGGCCCAGTACTTC. It specifies CASSLPEGAQYF.